The 13 T cell receptor beta chains reported below all come from one sample, sequenced in a study of CD8+CD57+ T cells in acquired aplastic anemia. Genomic DNA provided the template from which TCR beta VDJ and CDR3 profiles were obtained. TCRdb processed the reads anew with MiXCR; each CDR3 protein has one entry. The profile shows about 220,000 distinct CDR3 sequences, almost 35% of them singletons. Sequencing was done on a sample of sorted CD4+, CD8+, or CD8+CD57+ T cells (not recorded which) from PBMCs. The source of these receptors is a human donor in good health, serving as a control.

Comments on this clonotype: One end of the junction varies from germline; a read error may be responsible. V usage is TRBV15 and J usage is TRBJ1-2; D call uncertain. The CDR3 spans 15 residues. The germline CDR1 and CDR2 sequences are LNHNV and YYDKDF (reference sequence). DNA of the CDR3: TGTGCCAGCAGCTTGTCCGTAGGCCAAACCTATGACTACACCTTC. Translating it yields CASSLSVGQTYDYTF.

The chain joins TRBV29-1 to TRBJ1-2; 9 bases are a match to TRBD1. V lost 4 bases, J lost 9 bases, and 3 bases stayed unmatched. This CDR3 region has 11 residues. The germline V gene has CDR1 SQVTM and CDR2 ANQGSEA. Here the CDR3 reads CSVGDRDRYTF. DNA of the CDR3: TGCAGCGTTGGGGACAGGGATCGCTACACCTTC.

This clonotype was seen only a few times. This chain links TRBV12-5 with TRBJ1-4; D is ambiguous. Germline-derived CDR1 and CDR2 are LGHNT and FRNRAP. V was pared by 7 bases and J by 5 bases, with 20 bases between. The CDR3 contains 16 residues. The CDR3 reads CASATGLGNSNEKLFF. CDR3 nucleotides: TGTGCTAGTGCCACCGGGTTGGGGAACTCCAATGAAAAACTGTTTTTT.

This clonotype was seen ten or more times. The chain combines TRBV20-1 with TRBJ1-1; D perhaps matches TRBD1 (6 bases). Trimming took off 3 bases at V and 1 base at J, with 21 bases between the two ends. There are 17 residues in the CDR3. Looked up from germline, CDR1 is DFQATT and CDR2 is SNEGSKA (reference sequence). DNA for the CDR3: TGCAGTGCTAGTGAGGTGGGGGGGCGCCTTAGGAACACTGAAGCTTTCTTT. This codes for CSASEVGGRLRNTEAFF.

A word on this clonotype: Compared with germline, one end of the junction differs, possibly owing to a read error. The V and J genes are TRBV7-9 and TRBJ2-1; D is possibly TRBD2 (6 bases). This CDR3 is 16 amino acids long. From germline, CDR1 is SEHNR and CDR2 FQNEAQ (reference sequence). This CDR3 is CASSLEGGPPNREQLF. CDR3 DNA: TGCGCCAGCAGCTTGGAGGGCGGCCCCCCGAATCGCGAGCAGCTCTTC.

The gene calls are TRBV19 and TRBJ2-7; 7 bases fit TRBD1. Trimming removed 6 bases from V and 1 base from J; junction bases left unmatched: 9. Germline CDR1 and CDR2: LNHDA and SQIVND (reference sequence). The CDR3 consists of 15 residues. The CDR3 spells CASSRGQISSYEQYF. The DNA for the CDR3 is TGTGCCAGTAGCCGGGGACAGATATCTTCCTACGAGCAGTACTTC.

The V and J genes are TRBV5-6 and TRBJ2-7, with a tentative D call TRBD1 (5 bases). The CDR3 is made up of 15 amino acids. Trimming pared 1 base from V and 0 bases from J, leaving 11 bases between. Per the germline V gene, CDR1 is SGHDT and CDR2 is YYEEEE. The DNA for the CDR3 is TGTGCCAGCAGCTTGCCGGACACATACTCCTACGAGCAGTACTTC. Protein product: CASSLPDTYSYEQYF.

The gene calls are TRBV9 and TRBJ2-7; TRBD1 is a possible D gene (6 bases). CDR3 size: 14 residues. The V end lost 3 bases, the J end lost 6 bases, and 16 bases lay between the germline ends. From germline, CDR1 is SGDLS and CDR2 YYNGEE. The CDR3 DNA is TGTGCCAGCAGCGGCGCGGACAGCCCACGCGAGCAGTACTTC. It is translated as CASSGADSPREQYF.

There are a few counts of this clonotype. The chain couples TRBV4-1 to TRBJ2-2, with D tentatively TRBD2 (6 bases). Trimming took off 1 base at V and 5 bases at J, with 17 bases between the two ends. Germline V gene lookup returns CDR1 MGHRA and CDR2 YSYEKL. The CDR3 length is 17 residues. Written as DNA, the CDR3 is TGCGCCAGCAGCCAAGGAAGACTACACAGCGGGACCGGGGAGCTGTTTTTT. The encoded protein is CASSQGRLHSGTGELFF.

The sample holds a few counts of this clonotype. Written as DNA, the CDR3 is TGCAGTGCTAGAGATTCCCGGTTTTCTGGAAACACCATATATTTT. It translates to CSARDSRFSGNTIYF. This chain links TRBV20-1 with TRBJ1-3; D is ambiguous. Germline lookup yields CDR1 DFQATT and CDR2 SNEGSKA (reference sequence). V shed 0 bases and J shed 1 base, with 10 bases lying between them. The CDR3 contains 15 residues.

This clonotype showed up just a few times. J is TRBJ1-4 and V is TRBV20-1, with 9 bases matching TRBD1. V gave up 1 base and J gave up 7 bases; unmatched junction bases: 16. The CDR3 sequence is 18 residues long. Germline CDR1 DFQATT, CDR2 SNEGSKA (reference sequence). The CDR3 DNA follows: TGCAGTGCTAGAGGCCTCGCCGATACACAGGGGGCGCGTGAAAAACTGTTTTTT. Translated, it gives CSARGLADTQGAREKLFF.

This chain links TRBV3-1 with TRBJ2-7; D perhaps matches TRBD2 (6 bases). CDR3 length equals 12 residues. Trimming took off 0 bases at V and 7 bases at J, with 7 bases between the two ends. Germline CDR1 and CDR2: LGHDT and YNNKEL (reference sequence). The CDR3 coding sequence is TGTGCCAGCAGCCAAGAGGGGGGAGAGCAGTACTTC. Encoded protein: CASSQEGGEQYF.

This clonotype was recorded at least ten times. The chain uses TRBV11-2 and TRBJ2-2; D is unclear. V was clipped by 0 bases and J by 4 bases, with 3 bases between them. Germline V gives CDR1 SGHAT, CDR2 FQNNGV. The length of the CDR3 is 13 residues. CDR3 loop: CASSLDRTGELFF. The DNA for the CDR3 is TGTGCCAGCAGCTTAGATCGCACCGGGGAGCTGTTTTTT.